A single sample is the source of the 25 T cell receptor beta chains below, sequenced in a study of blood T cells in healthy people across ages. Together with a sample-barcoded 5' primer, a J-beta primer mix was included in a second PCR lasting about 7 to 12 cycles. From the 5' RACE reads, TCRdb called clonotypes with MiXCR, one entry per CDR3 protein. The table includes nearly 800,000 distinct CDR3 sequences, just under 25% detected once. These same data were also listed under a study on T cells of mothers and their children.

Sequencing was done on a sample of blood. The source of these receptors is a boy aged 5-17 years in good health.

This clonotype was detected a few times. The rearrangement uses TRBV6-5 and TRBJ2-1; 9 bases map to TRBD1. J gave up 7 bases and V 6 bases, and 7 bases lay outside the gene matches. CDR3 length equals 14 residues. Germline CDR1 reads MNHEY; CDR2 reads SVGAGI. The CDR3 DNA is TGTGCCAGCAGGTCGGGACAGGGTATAAATGAGCAGTTCTTC. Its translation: CASRSGQGINEQFF.

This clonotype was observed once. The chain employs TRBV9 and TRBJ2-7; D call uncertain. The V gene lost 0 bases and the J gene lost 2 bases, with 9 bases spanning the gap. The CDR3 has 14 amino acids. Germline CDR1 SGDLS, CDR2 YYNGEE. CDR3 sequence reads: CASSVGQLPYEQYF. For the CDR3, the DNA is TGTGCCAGCAGCGTAGGCCAGCTCCCCTACGAGCAGTACTTC.

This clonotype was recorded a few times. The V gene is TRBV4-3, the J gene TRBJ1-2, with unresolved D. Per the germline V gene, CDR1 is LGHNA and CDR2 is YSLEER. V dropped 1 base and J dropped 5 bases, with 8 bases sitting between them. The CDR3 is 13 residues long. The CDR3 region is CASSQVDGYGYTF. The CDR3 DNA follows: TGCGCCAGCAGCCAAGTGGACGGTTATGGCTACACCTTC.

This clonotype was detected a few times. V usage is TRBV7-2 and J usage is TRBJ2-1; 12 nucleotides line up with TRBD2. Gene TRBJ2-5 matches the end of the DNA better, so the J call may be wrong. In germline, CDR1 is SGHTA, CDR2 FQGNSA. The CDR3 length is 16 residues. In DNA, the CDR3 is TGTGCCAGCAGCTTAGGACTAGCGGGAGTCGGGGAGACCCAGTACTTC. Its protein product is CASSLGLAGVGETQYF.

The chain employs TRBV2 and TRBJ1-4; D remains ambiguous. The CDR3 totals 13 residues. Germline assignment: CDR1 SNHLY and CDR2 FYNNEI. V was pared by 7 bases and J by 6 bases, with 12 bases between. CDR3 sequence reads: CASTSFLDEKLFF. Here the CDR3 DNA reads TGTGCCAGCACCTCCTTTCTGGATGAAAAACTGTTTTTT.

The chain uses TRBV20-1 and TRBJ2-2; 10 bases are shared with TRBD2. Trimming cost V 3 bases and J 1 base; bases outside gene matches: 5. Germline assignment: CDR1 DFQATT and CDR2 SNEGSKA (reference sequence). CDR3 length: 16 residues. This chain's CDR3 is CSARAASGRNTGELFF. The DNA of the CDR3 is TGCAGTGCTAGGGCTGCTAGCGGGAGGAACACCGGGGAGCTGTTTTTT.

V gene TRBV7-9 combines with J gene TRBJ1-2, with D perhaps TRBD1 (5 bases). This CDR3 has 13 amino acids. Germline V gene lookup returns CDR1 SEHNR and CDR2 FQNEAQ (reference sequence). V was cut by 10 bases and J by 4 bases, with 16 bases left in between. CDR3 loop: CATGGLTSYGYTF. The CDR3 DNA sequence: TGTGCCACCGGGGGACTCACCTCCTATGGCTACACCTTC.

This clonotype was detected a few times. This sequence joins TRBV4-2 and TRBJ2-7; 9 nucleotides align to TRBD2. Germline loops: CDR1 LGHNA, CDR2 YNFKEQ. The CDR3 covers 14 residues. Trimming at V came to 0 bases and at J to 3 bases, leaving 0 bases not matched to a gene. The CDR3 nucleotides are TGTGCCAGCAGCCAAGAACTAGCGGGCTACGAGCAGTACTTC. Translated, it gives CASSQELAGYEQYF.

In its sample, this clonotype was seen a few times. This CDR3 is CASSLIGTGDEQFF. DNA of the CDR3: TGCGCCAGCAGCCTCATTGGAACAGGCGATGAGCAGTTCTTC. The chain joins TRBV5-1 to TRBJ2-1; possible D gene TRBD1, 5 bases. The V end was cut by 4 bases, the J end by 8 bases, with 16 bases between. CDR1 and CDR2 from the germline V gene are SGHRS and YFSETQ. The CDR3 has 14 amino acids.

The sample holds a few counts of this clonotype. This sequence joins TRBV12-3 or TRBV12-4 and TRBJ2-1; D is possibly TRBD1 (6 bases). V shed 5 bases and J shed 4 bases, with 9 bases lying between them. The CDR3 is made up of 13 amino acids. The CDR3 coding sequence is TGTGCCAGCAGTAAAGACAGGTACAATGAGCAGTTCTTC. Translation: CASSKDRYNEQFF.

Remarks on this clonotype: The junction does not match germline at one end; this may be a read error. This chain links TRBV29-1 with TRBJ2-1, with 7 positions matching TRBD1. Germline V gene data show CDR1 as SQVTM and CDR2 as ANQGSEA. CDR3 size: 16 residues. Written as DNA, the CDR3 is TGCCGCGTTGAAGATCGAGGACAGGCCGCCTACAATGAGCAGTTCTTC. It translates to CRVEDRGQAAYNEQFF.

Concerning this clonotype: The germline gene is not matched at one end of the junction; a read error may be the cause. DNA of the CDR3: TGTGCCAGCAGTGAAGGATACCCACGGGGGGAACTGGTTTTT. This encodes CASSEGYPRGELVF. The gene calls are TRBV6-1 and TRBJ1-4; tentative D call: TRBD1 (5 bases). Germline CDR1 is MNHNS and CDR2 is SASEGT. The CDR3 sequence is 14 residues long.

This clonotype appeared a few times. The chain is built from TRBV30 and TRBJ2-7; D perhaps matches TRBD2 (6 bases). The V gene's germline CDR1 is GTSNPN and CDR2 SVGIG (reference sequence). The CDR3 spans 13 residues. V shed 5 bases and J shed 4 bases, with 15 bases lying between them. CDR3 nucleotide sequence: TGTGCCTGGGCCACGGGAGTGACTTACGAGCAGTACTTC. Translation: CAWATGVTYEQYF. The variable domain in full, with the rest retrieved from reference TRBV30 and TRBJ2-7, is SQTIHQWPATLVQPVGSPLSLECTVEGTSNPNLYWYRQAAGRGLQLLFYSVGIGQISSEVPQNLSASRPQDRQFILSSKKLLLSDSGFYLCAWATGVTYEQYFGPGTRLTVT.

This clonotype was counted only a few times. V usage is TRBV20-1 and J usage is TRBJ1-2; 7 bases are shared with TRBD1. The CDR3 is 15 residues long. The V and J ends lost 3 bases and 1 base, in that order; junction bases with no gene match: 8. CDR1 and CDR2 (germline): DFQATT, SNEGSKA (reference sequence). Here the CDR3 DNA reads TGCAGTGCTAGGGCAGGGGGGCCCTTTAACTATGGCTACACCTTC. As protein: CSARAGGPFNYGYTF.

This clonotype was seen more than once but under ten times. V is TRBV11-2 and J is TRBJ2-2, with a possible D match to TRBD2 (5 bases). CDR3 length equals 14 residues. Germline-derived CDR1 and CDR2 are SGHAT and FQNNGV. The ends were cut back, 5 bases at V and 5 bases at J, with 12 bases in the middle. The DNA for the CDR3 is TGTGCCAGCAGCCCCCCCGCGGGTACCGGGGAGCTGTTTTTT. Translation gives CASSPPAGTGELFF.

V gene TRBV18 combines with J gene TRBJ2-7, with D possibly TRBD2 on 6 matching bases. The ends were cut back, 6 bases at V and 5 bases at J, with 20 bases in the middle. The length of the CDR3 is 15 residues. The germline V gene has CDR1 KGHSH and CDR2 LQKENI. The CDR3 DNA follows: TGTGCCAGCTCGGGAGGACCTCCCGAGGCCCACGAGCAGTACTTC. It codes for CASSGGPPEAHEQYF.

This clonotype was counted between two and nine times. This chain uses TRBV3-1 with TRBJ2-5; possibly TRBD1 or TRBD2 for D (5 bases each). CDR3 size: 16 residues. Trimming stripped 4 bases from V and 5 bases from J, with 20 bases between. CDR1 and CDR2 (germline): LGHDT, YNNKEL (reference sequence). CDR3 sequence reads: CASSRTSGTFDETQYF. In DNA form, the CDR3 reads TGTGCCAGCAGCCGAACATCCGGGACGTTTGACGAGACCCAGTACTTC.

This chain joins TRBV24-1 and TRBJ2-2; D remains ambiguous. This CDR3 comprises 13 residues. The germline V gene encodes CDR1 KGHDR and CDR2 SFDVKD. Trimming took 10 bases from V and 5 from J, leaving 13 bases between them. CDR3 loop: CATRDPRTGELFF. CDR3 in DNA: TGTGCCACGAGAGACCCGAGAACCGGGGAGCTGTTTTTT.

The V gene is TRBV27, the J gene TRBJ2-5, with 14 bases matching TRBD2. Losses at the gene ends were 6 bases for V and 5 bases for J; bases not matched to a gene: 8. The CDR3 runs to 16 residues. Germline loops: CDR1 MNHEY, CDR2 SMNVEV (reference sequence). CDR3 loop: CASREGLAGVGETQYF. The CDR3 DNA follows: TGTGCCAGCAGGGAGGGACTAGCGGGAGTCGGTGAGACCCAGTACTTC.

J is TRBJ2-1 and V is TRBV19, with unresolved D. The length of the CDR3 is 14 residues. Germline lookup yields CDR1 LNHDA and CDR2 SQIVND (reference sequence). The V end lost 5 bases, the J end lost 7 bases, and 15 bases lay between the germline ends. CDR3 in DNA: TGTGCCAGTAGTCGACCCCACGGGCAAAATGAGCAGTTCTTC. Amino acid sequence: CASSRPHGQNEQFF. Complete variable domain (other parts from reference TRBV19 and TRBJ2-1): DGGITQSPKYLFRKEGQNVTLSCEQNLNHDAMYWYRQDPGQGLRLIYYSQIVNDFQKGDIAEGYSVSREKKESFPLTVTSAQKNPTAFYLCASSRPHGQNEQFFGPGTRLTVL.

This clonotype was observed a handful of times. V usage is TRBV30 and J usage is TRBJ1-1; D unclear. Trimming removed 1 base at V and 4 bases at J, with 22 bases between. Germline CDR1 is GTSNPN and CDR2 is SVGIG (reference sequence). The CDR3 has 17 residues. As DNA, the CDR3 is TGTGCCTGGAGTGCTCGAGTGACGACCCGCGGATCCACTGAAGCTTTCTTT. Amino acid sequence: CAWSARVTTRGSTEAFF.

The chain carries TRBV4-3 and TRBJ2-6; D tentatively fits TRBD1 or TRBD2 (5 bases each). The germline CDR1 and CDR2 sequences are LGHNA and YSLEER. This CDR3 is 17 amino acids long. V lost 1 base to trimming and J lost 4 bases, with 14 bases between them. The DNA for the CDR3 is TGCGCCAGCAGCCAAGGGGGGAGACATTCCGGGGCCAACGTCCTGACTTTC. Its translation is CASSQGGRHSGANVLTF.

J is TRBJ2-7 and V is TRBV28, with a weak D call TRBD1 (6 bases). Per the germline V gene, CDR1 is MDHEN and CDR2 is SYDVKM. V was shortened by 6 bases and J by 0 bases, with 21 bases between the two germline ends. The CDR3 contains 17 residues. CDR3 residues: CASRSLGKGVSSYEQYF. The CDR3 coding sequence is TGTGCCAGCAGATCTTTGGGGAAGGGGGTAAGCTCCTACGAGCAGTACTTC.

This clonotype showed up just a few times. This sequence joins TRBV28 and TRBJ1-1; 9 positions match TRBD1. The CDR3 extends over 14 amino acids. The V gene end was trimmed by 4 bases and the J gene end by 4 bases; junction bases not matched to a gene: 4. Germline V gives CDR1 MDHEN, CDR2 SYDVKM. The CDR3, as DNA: TGTGCCAGCAGTTCCCCGGGACAGGGCACTGAAGCTTTCTTT. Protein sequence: CASSSPGQGTEAFF. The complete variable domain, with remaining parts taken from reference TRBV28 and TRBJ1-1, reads DVKVTQSSRYLVKRTGEKVFLECVQDMDHENMFWYRQDPGLGLRLIYFSYDVKMKEKGDIPEGYSVSREKKERFSLILESASTNQTSMYLCASSSPGQGTEAFFGQGTRLTVV.

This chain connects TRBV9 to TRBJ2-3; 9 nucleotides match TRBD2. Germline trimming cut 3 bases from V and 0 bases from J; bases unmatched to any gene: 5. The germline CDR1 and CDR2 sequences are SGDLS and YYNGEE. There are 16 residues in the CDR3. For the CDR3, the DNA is TGTGCCAGCAGCGCTAGGGCGGGGGGGAGCACAGATACGCAGTATTTT. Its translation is CASSARAGGSTDTQYF.